The T cell receptor beta chain described here comes from a study of read filtering for tumor transcriptome and immune sequencing (dated by TCRdb to 2020 to 2021). Looking at the study overall: The cohort consisted of over 16 male and about 15 female patients, with a mean age of about 66 years and an age range of about 40 to 85. Under revised international staging, roughly 8 patients fell into R-ISS I, approximately 15 into R-ISS II and more than five into R-ISS III. After DNase treatment, whole-transcriptome libraries were prepared with the TruSeq RNA Access Library Prep Kit. TCR-region mapped reads per sample ranged from about 4.05 to 11 million with IR-seq versus only about 80 to 1,300 with RNA-seq. The study compared TCR repertoires from targeted immune repertoire sequencing and bulk whole-transcriptome sequencing run on the same bone marrow samples. A main aim was a read-filtering strategy for immune repertoire data, specifically whether clonotypes supported by a single read should be removed. The full study reports these points: The correlation between IR-seq and RNA-seq shared clonotype proportions rose when single-read clonotypes were removed. Rather than purified T cells, the sorted CD138-negative fraction was a mixed bone marrow immune population. Compared with RNA-seq, IR-seq captured clonotypes at much greater depth and more reliably, and a smaller IR-seq throughput was enough to identify most of the shared clonotypes. In IR-seq, around 80% of clonotypes but approximately 3.7% of total reads were represented by single-read clonotypes, whereas in RNA-seq, about 76% of clonotypes and approximately 44% of reads were represented by single-read clonotypes.

Every patient had bone marrow sampled at the time of active disease. Ficoll-Hypaque density gradient centrifugation was used to isolate bone marrow mononuclear cells. Myeloma plasma cells were removed and CD138-negative cells were obtained by negative selection following labeling with CD138 magnetic microbeads on a MACS separator. Purity of the isolated cells was checked by flow cytometry on an Attune NxT using CD138 antibodies. TRIzol reagent was used to extract total RNA, which was then quantified with a NanoDrop spectrophotometer. Paired RNA-seq and IR-seq were performed on each patient's CD138-negative bone marrow sample. Turning to this clonotype: Its cognate antigen has yet to be identified. At one of its ends the junction is not consistent with the germline gene, which may arise from a read error.

As encoded in the germline V gene, CDR1 is SGHTA while CDR2 is FQGTGA. From cysteine to phenylalanine, the CDR3 is 14 amino acids long. Kept here is only the CDR3 DNA, which spans 42 bases and is read in frame from base 1. TCR libraries were constructed from approximately 360 ng RNA using the Immunoverse kit, and molecular barcoded adaptors covering alpha/delta and beta/gamma chains were employed. TCR library preparation used the same RNA that went into transcriptome sequencing. Sequencing of TCR libraries was carried out on an Illumina HiSeq 4000 with 2 x 150 cycles. In the source study's methods: Using MiXCR, which included quality filtering and error correction, TCR reads were aligned to human V, D, J and C references and then assembled into CDR3 clonotypes. Clonotype counts and gene usage diversity were analyzed with the tcR package in R. Raw mapping reads were checked after the RNA-seq reads had been mapped by STAR aligner version 2.5.3a onto the human GRCh37 genome. To test the effect of sequencing depth on detected clonotypes, IR-seq fastq files were randomly downsampled using Seqtk 1.3. The raw public data were reprocessed by TCRdb itself: fastp quality trimming at Q25, MiXCR clonotype calling, in-frame beta chains only. Duplicate CDR3 protein sequences are folded into a single record with the most common DNA and genes. In this record, the V and J calls reflect TCRdb's handling and not the investigators' own analysis. The sample table holds about 90,000 distinct CDR3 sequences, of which 9% to 15% were seen once. The ten largest clonotypes hold 14% to 15% of the sample.

This sequence originates from a donor aged 40 or over with multiple myeloma. The sequenced material came from a population of CD138-negative cells sorted from bone marrow. The sample's cell subset or site label, decoded: bone marrow mononuclear cells depleted of CD138+ plasma/myeloma cells by negative magnetic selection. The sequence is built from TRBV7-3 and TRBJ2-3, with an unclear D gene assignment. The CDR3 loop reads CASSLLLPTDTQYF. The sequenced DNA: TGCGCCAGCAGCTTATTACTTCCCACAGATACGCAGTATTTT.